The entry below gives a single T cell receptor (beta chain) sequence along with its context. The antigen is undetermined. Looked up from germline, CDR1 is SGDLS and CDR2 is YYNGEE. The CDR3 loop spans 17 amino acids. V lost 0 bases, J lost 5 bases, and 17 bases lay in between. The sample belongs to a study of cytotoxic CD8 clonotypes in ibrutinib-treated CLL. Study-level background: Response samples were drawn at a median of about twelve months of treatment, range 6 to 36.

Method: immunoSEQ multiplex PCR; TCRdb's copy keeps in-frame clones and lacks some. The sample has 200,000 or so clones, 79% seen once; the top ten hold more than 9.5%. Study results and caveats: An increase in clonality occurred at ibrutinib response, followed by a return toward baseline at progression. Clonality was higher at baseline than in age-matched healthy donors and tracked circulating CD8+ T-cell counts.

The chain carries TRBV9 and TRBJ1-4; TRBD1 might be the D (5 bases). This clonotype was obtained from a human donor with chronic lymphocytic leukemia. Specimen: PBMCs, collected after 12 months of ibrutinib treatment. CDR3 region: CASSVGIGDAQNEKLFF. The CDR3 bases are TGTGCCAGCAGCGTAGGGATTGGGGACGCCCAAAATGAAAAACTGTTTTTT.